This TCR beta chain appears in the sequencing data of a study of response to subunit inactivated influenza vaccine (dated by TCRdb to the late 2010s). About the full investigation: Deep quantitative profiling of the T cell receptor repertoire was used in the study to follow responses to a trivalent subunit inactivated influenza vaccine. Study-wide findings and limitations: It was suggested by the authors that each seasonal influenza vaccination may recruit only a limited number of new T cells.

As concerns this clonotype: Its antigen is still unknown. A clone one base away is much larger, so this may be a read error.

Cut back by 0 bases and 1 base, the V and J ends lie 6 bases apart. Via the germline V gene, CDR1 is LGHNA and CDR2 YSLEER. The CDR3 runs 14 amino acids, cysteine and phenylalanine included. Only the CDR3 part of the read is kept: 42 bases, read in frame from the first base. The library was produced with RT-PCR. Instrument used: Illumina HiSeq 2500. In-frame beta chains were kept once TCRdb had trimmed the public reads at Q25 with fastp and called clones with MiXCR. Identical CDR3 protein sequences are pooled into one entry, listed with their most common genes and DNA. This sample lists about 540,000 distinct CDR3 sequences; 14% were detected once. Over 8.5% of the sample is held by the ten biggest clonotypes.

The sample consisted of PBMCs from blood, taken 11 to 12 days after vaccination. This clonotype was obtained from a man between 45 and 60 years old who received an inactivated influenza vaccine. Donor details come from another sample of the same person, matched by shared clones. The chain is assembled from TRBV4-3 and TRBJ1-1, with no D gene named confidently. The DNA sequence follows: TGCGCCAGCAGCCAAGATCCCGGGAACACTGAAGCTTTCTTT. It translates as CASSQDPGNTEAFF.